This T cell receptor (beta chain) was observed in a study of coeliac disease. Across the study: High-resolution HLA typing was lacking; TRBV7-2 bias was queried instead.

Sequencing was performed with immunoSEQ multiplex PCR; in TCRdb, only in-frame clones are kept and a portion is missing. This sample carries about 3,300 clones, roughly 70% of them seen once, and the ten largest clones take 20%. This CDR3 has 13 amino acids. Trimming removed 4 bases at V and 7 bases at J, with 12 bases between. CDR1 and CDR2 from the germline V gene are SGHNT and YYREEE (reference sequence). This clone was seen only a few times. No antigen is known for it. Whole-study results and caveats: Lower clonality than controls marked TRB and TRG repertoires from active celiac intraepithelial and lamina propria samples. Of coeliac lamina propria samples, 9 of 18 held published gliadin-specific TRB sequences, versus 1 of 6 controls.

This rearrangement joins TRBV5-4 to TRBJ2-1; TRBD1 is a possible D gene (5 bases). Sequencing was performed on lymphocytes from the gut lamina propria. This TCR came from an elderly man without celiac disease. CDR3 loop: CASSIDSSNEQFF. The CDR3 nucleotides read TGTGCCAGCAGCATTGACAGTTCTAATGAGCAGTTCTTC.